This TCR beta chain was sequenced in a study of blood T cell repertoires in COVID-19. Per the study methods: Reference gene primers were amplified, and this amplification served to estimate nucleated cell counts. Using immunoSEQ multiplex PCR, the repertoire was profiled, and TCRdb retains in-frame clones only, with some absent. The DNA gave D and trimming, while V, J and clone size come from that table. The data contain 150,000 or so clones, around 74% of them seen just once; the ten biggest clones take up 8.1%. The sequence came from a woman aged 55-69 years with COVID-19, enrolled during active disease. Sequencing was done on a sample of peripheral blood.

The CDR3 spells CASSTRRGTDQETQYF. Written as DNA, the CDR3 is TGTGCCAGCAGCACCCGCCGGGGGACAGATCAAGAGACCCAGTACTTC. The chain carries TRBV7-2 and TRBJ2-5, with D maybe TRBD1 (7 bases). Germline V CDR1 and CDR2: SGHTA, FQGNSA. The V end lost 5 bases, the J end lost 2 bases, and 18 bases lay between the germline ends. The CDR3 spans 16 residues.